These T cell receptor beta chains were read from a single sample in a study of blood T cell repertoires in COVID-19. Using immunoSEQ multiplex PCR, the repertoire was profiled, and TCRdb retains in-frame clones only, with some absent. The sample records under 300,000 clones, 80% to 85% being singletons. The sample comprised peripheral blood. The receptor source for this set is a woman in her fifties or sixties with active or convalescent COVID-19. The CDR3 runs from the conserved cysteine through the conserved F or W. D genes are given only for firm matches. Only some rows state a clone size, as once, few, many or a class for expanded clones.

v_gene: TRBV6-5; j_gene: TRBJ2-5; d_gene: TRBD2; abundance: few; CDR3aa: CASRRTSGAQETQYF; CDR3nt: TGTGCCAGCAGGAGGACTAGCGGGGCCCAAGAGACCCAGTACTTC
v_gene: TRBV28; j_gene: TRBJ2-1; d_gene: -; abundance: once; CDR3aa: CASSLFSSGTYNEQFF; CDR3nt: TGTGCCAGCAGTTTATTCAGCAGCGGCACCTACAATGAGCAGTTCTTC
v_gene: TRBV19; j_gene: TRBJ2-1; d_gene: -; abundance: -; CDR3aa: CASSRLTGGGEQFF; CDR3nt: TGTGCCAGTAGTCGACTGACCGGGGGTGGTGAGCAGTTCTTC
v_gene: TRBV10-3; j_gene: TRBJ1-5; d_gene: -; abundance: -; CDR3aa: CAISGLGNQPQHF; CDR3nt: TGTGCCATCAGCGGACTCGGCAATCAGCCCCAGCATTTT
v_gene: TRBV7-9; j_gene: TRBJ1-2; d_gene: -; abundance: once; CDR3aa: CASSPWTVGGYGYTF; CDR3nt: TGTGCCAGCAGCCCTTGGACGGTCGGGGGCTATGGCTACACCTTC
v_gene: TRBV27; j_gene: TRBJ1-2; d_gene: -; abundance: -; CDR3aa: CASSPQGSKGNGYTF; CDR3nt: TGTGCCAGCAGCCCTCAGGGAAGTAAAGGAAATGGCTACACCTTC
v_gene: TRBV12-3/TRBV12-4; j_gene: TRBJ1-1; d_gene: TRBD1; abundance: -; CDR3aa: CASTKQGARAFF; CDR3nt: TGTGCCAGCACAAAACAGGGGGCGCGGGCTTTCTTT
v_gene: TRBV7-9; j_gene: TRBJ1-4; d_gene: TRBD1; abundance: -; CDR3aa: CASSLGTGTEKLFF; CDR3nt: TGTGCCAGCAGCTTAGGGACAGGGACTGAAAAACTGTTTTTT
v_gene: TRBV11-1; j_gene: TRBJ2-1; d_gene: -; abundance: -; CDR3aa: CASTSWRGGVNEQFF; CDR3nt: TGTGCCAGCACCTCTTGGAGGGGGGGGGTGAATGAGCAGTTCTTC
v_gene: TRBV11-2; j_gene: TRBJ1-4; d_gene: -; abundance: -; CDR3aa: CASSRAYREKLFF; CDR3nt: TGTGCCAGCAGCCGGGCCTACAGGGAAAAACTGTTTTTT
v_gene: TRBV7-3; j_gene: TRBJ2-5; d_gene: TRBD2; abundance: -; CDR3aa: CASSLTGLGGGTETQYF; CDR3nt: TGTGCCAGCAGCTTAACGGGGTTGGGCGGGGGAACAGAGACCCAGTACTTC
v_gene: TRBV6-5; j_gene: TRBJ1-2; d_gene: TRBD1; abundance: -; CDR3aa: CASKTDRGYGYTF; CDR3nt: TGTGCCAGCAAGACAGACAGGGGCTATGGCTACACCTTC
v_gene: TRBV6-5; j_gene: TRBJ1-4; d_gene: TRBD1; abundance: -; CDR3aa: CASSSWDRGEKLFF; CDR3nt: TGTGCCAGCAGTTCATGGGACAGGGGCGAAAAACTGTTTTTT
v_gene: TRBV10-3; j_gene: TRBJ1-6; d_gene: -; abundance: few; CDR3aa: CAISASVNSPLHF; CDR3nt: TGTGCCATCAGTGCCAGCGTGAATTCACCCCTCCACTTT
v_gene: TRBV3-1/TRBV3-2; j_gene: TRBJ2-1; d_gene: -; abundance: -; CDR3aa: CASSPRGGTEQFF; CDR3nt: TGTGCCAGCAGCCCTAGAGGAGGGACTGAGCAGTTCTTC
v_gene: TRBV2; j_gene: TRBJ2-7; d_gene: -; abundance: -; CDR3aa: CASSEQIYEQYF; CDR3nt: TGTGCCAGCAGTGAACAGATCTACGAGCAGTACTTC
v_gene: TRBV18; j_gene: TRBJ2-5; d_gene: -; abundance: -; CDR3aa: CASSPMGGGETQYF; CDR3nt: TGTGCCAGCTCACCGATGGGGGGAGGCGAGACCCAGTACTTC
v_gene: TRBV6-1; j_gene: TRBJ2-1; d_gene: -; abundance: -; CDR3aa: CASSELGTGSYNEQFF; CDR3nt: TGTGCCAGCAGTGAACTAGGCACCGGGTCCTACAATGAGCAGTTCTTC
v_gene: TRBV7-3; j_gene: TRBJ1-1; d_gene: -; abundance: -; CDR3aa: CASSPGAGTEAFF; CDR3nt: TGTGCCAGCAGCCCCGGAGCGGGGACTGAAGCTTTCTTT
v_gene: TRBV5-1; j_gene: TRBJ2-7; d_gene: TRBD1; abundance: -; CDR3aa: CASSAGTGPYEQYF; CDR3nt: TGCGCCAGCAGCGCAGGGACAGGCCCCTACGAGCAGTACTTC
v_gene: TRBV30; j_gene: TRBJ1-4; d_gene: -; abundance: many; CDR3aa: CAWSVWQGKLFF; CDR3nt: TGTGCCTGGAGTGTATGGCAGGGGAAACTGTTTTTT
v_gene: TRBV23-1; j_gene: TRBJ2-7; d_gene: TRBD1; abundance: -; CDR3aa: CASSQSIRTGSDEQYF; CDR3nt: TGCGCCAGCAGTCAATCCATTCGGACAGGGAGTGACGAGCAGTACTTC
v_gene: TRBV5-1; j_gene: TRBJ1-1; d_gene: -; abundance: -; CDR3aa: CASSETGLNTEAFF; CDR3nt: TGCGCCAGCAGCGAAACAGGGTTGAACACTGAAGCTTTCTTT
v_gene: TRBV7-2; j_gene: TRBJ1-2; d_gene: TRBD1; abundance: once; CDR3aa: CASSLDRWAGGQGNYGYTF; CDR3nt: TGTGCCAGCAGCTTGGACCGTTGGGCAGGGGGCCAAGGGAACTATGGCTACACCTTC
v_gene: TRBV5-1; j_gene: TRBJ2-7; d_gene: TRBD2; abundance: -; CDR3aa: CASSLGPSGGYSYEQYF; CDR3nt: TGCGCCAGCAGCTTGGGCCCTAGCGGGGGATACTCCTACGAGCAGTACTTC
v_gene: TRBV6-5; j_gene: TRBJ1-2; d_gene: -; abundance: -; CDR3aa: CASSYGQGYTF; CDR3nt: TGTGCCAGCAGTTACGGGCAGGGCTACACCTTC
v_gene: TRBV6-5; j_gene: TRBJ1-6; d_gene: -; abundance: -; CDR3aa: CASSYGGVGNSPLHF; CDR3nt: TGTGCCAGCAGTTACGGAGGGGTAGGTAATTCACCCCTCCACTTT
v_gene: TRBV29-1; j_gene: TRBJ2-7; d_gene: TRBD1; abundance: once; CDR3aa: CSVEAGTGYEQYF; CDR3nt: TGCAGCGTCGAGGCCGGGACAGGCTACGAGCAGTACTTC
v_gene: TRBV29-1; j_gene: TRBJ1-1; d_gene: -; abundance: once; CDR3aa: CSVLTGRNTEAFF; CDR3nt: TGCAGCGTTCTTACCGGGAGGAACACTGAAGCTTTCTTT
v_gene: TRBV3-1/TRBV3-2; j_gene: TRBJ1-5; d_gene: -; abundance: -; CDR3aa: CASSQPDRPDQPQHF; CDR3nt: TGTGCCAGCAGCCAGCCCGACAGGCCCGATCAGCCCCAGCATTTT
v_gene: TRBV7-2; j_gene: TRBJ2-1; d_gene: TRBD2; abundance: -; CDR3aa: CASSSALTSGGRFF; CDR3nt: TGTGCCAGCAGCTCGGCCCTTACTAGCGGGGGGCGCTTCTTC
v_gene: TRBV7-2; j_gene: TRBJ1-1; d_gene: TRBD1; abundance: -; CDR3aa: CASSPGQVNTEAFF; CDR3nt: TGTGCCAGCAGCCCGGGACAGGTGAACACTGAAGCTTTCTTT
v_gene: TRBV2; j_gene: TRBJ1-6; d_gene: -; abundance: -; CDR3aa: CASGDERGYNSPLHF; CDR3nt: TGTGCCAGCGGAGACGAAAGAGGATATAATTCACCCCTCCACTTT
v_gene: TRBV6-5; j_gene: TRBJ1-2; d_gene: -; abundance: -; CDR3aa: CASSTGSNYGYTF; CDR3nt: TGTGCCAGCAGTACTGGTAGTAACTATGGCTACACCTTC
v_gene: TRBV18; j_gene: TRBJ1-2; d_gene: -; abundance: -; CDR3aa: CASSPPSEGVWNGYTF; CDR3nt: TGTGCCAGCTCACCACCCTCTGAGGGGGTATGGAATGGCTACACCTTC
v_gene: TRBV27; j_gene: TRBJ1-1; d_gene: -; abundance: -; CDR3aa: CASSLSRSNTEAFF; CDR3nt: TGTGCCAGCAGTTTATCCCGTTCCAACACTGAAGCTTTCTTT
v_gene: TRBV6-5; j_gene: TRBJ2-1; d_gene: TRBD2; abundance: -; CDR3aa: CASSYSGAGVYNEQFF; CDR3nt: TGTGCCAGCAGTTACTCGGGAGCGGGGGTCTACAATGAGCAGTTCTTC
v_gene: TRBV7-8; j_gene: TRBJ2-6; d_gene: TRBD1; abundance: -; CDR3aa: CASSPRRTGGASGANVLTF; CDR3nt: TGTGCCAGCAGCCCTAGGCGGACAGGGGGCGCCTCTGGGGCCAACGTCCTGACTTTC
v_gene: TRBV7-9; j_gene: TRBJ2-5; d_gene: TRBD1; abundance: -; CDR3aa: CAGSLTGMTQYF; CDR3nt: TGTGCCGGCAGCTTGACAGGGATGACCCAGTACTTC
v_gene: TRBV2; j_gene: TRBJ2-3; d_gene: -; abundance: -; CDR3aa: CASSEINSPSTDTQYF; CDR3nt: TGTGCCAGCAGTGAAATTAATAGCCCTAGCACAGATACGCAGTATTTT
v_gene: TRBV6-6; j_gene: TRBJ1-4; d_gene: -; abundance: -; CDR3aa: CASSLRGSNEKLFF; CDR3nt: TGTGCCAGTTCCCTGAGGGGGTCTAATGAAAAACTGTTTTTT
v_gene: TRBV7-3; j_gene: TRBJ2-3; d_gene: -; abundance: -; CDR3aa: CASSLRTATDTQYF; CDR3nt: TGTGCCAGCAGCCTCCGGACAGCAACAGATACGCAGTATTTT
v_gene: TRBV30; j_gene: TRBJ2-7; d_gene: -; abundance: -; CDR3aa: CAWSDRVYEQYF; CDR3nt: TGTGCCTGGAGTGACAGGGTCTACGAGCAGTACTTC
v_gene: TRBV29-1; j_gene: TRBJ2-7; d_gene: -; abundance: -; CDR3aa: CSVLISTYEQYF; CDR3nt: TGCAGCGTCCTAATCTCCACCTACGAGCAGTACTTC
v_gene: TRBV7-6; j_gene: TRBJ1-1; d_gene: TRBD1; abundance: -; CDR3aa: CASSPGQATYTEAFF; CDR3nt: TGTGCCAGCAGCCCGGGACAGGCGACATACACTGAAGCTTTCTTT
v_gene: TRBV24-1; j_gene: TRBJ2-1; d_gene: -; abundance: -; CDR3aa: CASGSYNEQFF; CDR3nt: TGTGCCAGCGGCAGTTACAATGAGCAGTTCTTC
v_gene: TRBV12-3/TRBV12-4; j_gene: TRBJ1-2; d_gene: -; abundance: -; CDR3aa: CASSPTGNYGYTF; CDR3nt: TGTGCCAGCAGCCCCACAGGGAACTATGGCTACACCTTC
v_gene: TRBV9; j_gene: TRBJ1-1; d_gene: TRBD1; abundance: -; CDR3aa: CASSATGTKATEAFF; CDR3nt: TGTGCCAGCAGCGCGACAGGGACCAAGGCCACTGAAGCTTTCTTT
v_gene: TRBV6-4; j_gene: TRBJ2-1; d_gene: TRBD2; abundance: -; CDR3aa: CASSDSRTSGSSEQFF; CDR3nt: TGTGCCAGCAGTGACTCTAGGACTAGCGGGTCCAGTGAGCAGTTCTTC
v_gene: TRBV7-3; j_gene: TRBJ2-1; d_gene: TRBD2; abundance: -; CDR3aa: CASSSLADQYNEQFF; CDR3nt: TGTGCCAGCAGCTCGCTAGCGGATCAGTACAATGAGCAGTTCTTC